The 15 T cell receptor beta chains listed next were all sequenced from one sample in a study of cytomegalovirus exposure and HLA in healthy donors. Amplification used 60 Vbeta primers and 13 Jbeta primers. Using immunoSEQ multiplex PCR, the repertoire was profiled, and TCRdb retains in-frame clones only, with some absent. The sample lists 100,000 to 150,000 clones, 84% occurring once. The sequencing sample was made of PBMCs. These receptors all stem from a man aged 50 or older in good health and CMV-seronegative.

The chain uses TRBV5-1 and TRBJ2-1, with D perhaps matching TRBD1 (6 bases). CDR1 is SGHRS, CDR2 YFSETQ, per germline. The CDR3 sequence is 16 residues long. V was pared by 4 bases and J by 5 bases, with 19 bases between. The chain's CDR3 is CASSVSGQGFNNEQFF. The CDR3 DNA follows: TGCGCCAGCAGCGTGTCGGGGCAGGGGTTTAACAATGAGCAGTTCTTC. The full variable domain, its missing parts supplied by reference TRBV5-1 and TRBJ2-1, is KAGVTQTPRYLIKTRGQQVTLSCSPISGHRSVSWYQQTPGQGLQFLFEYFSETQRNKGNFPGRFSGRQFSNSRSEMNVSTLELGDSALYLCASSVSGQGFNNEQFFGPGTRLTVL.

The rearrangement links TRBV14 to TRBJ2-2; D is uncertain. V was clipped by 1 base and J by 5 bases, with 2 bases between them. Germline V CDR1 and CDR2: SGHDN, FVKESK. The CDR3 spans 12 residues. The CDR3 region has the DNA TGTGCCAGCAGCCAAGCGACCGGGGAGCTGTTTTTT. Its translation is CASSQATGELFF.

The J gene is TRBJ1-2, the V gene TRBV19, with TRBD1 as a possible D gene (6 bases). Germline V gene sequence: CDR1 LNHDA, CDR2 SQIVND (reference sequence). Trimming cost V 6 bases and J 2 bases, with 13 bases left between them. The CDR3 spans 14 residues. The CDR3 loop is CASSKTGVNYGYTF. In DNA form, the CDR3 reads TGTGCCAGTAGCAAGACAGGCGTAAACTATGGCTACACCTTC.

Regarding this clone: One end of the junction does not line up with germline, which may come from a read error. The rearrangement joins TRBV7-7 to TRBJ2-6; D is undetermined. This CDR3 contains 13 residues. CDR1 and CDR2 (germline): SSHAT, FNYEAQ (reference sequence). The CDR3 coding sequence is TGTGCTAGCAGCCCAATCGGGGCCAACGTCCTGACTTTC. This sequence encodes CASSPIGANVLTF.

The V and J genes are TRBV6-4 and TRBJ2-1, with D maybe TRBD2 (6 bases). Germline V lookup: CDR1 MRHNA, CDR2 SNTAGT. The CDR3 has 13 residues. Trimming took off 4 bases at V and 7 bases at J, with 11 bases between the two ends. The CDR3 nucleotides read TGTGCCAGCAGTGCGAGGGGAGGTAATGAGCAGTTCTTC. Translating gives CASSARGGNEQFF.

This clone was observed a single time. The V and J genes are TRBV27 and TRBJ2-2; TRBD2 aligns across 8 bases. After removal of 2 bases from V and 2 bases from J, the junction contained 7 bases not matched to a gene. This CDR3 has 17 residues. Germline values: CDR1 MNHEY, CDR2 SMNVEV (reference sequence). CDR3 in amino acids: CASSLRVAGGNTGELFF. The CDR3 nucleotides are TGTGCCAGCAGTTTACGTGTGGCGGGGGGTAACACCGGGGAGCTGTTTTTT.

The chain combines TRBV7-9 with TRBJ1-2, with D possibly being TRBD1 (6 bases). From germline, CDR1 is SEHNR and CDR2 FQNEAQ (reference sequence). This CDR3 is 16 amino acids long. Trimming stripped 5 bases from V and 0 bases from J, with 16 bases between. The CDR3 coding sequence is TGTGCCAGCAGCACTACCCGGGACACCCCTAACTATGGCTACACCTTC. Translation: CASSTTRDTPNYGYTF.

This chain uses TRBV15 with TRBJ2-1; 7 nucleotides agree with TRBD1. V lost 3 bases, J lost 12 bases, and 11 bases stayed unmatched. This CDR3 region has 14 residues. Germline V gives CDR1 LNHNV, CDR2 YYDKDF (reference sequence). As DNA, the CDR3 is TGTGCCACCAGCAGTGACAGGGAATTATATGGGCAGTTCTTC. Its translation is CATSSDRELYGQFF.

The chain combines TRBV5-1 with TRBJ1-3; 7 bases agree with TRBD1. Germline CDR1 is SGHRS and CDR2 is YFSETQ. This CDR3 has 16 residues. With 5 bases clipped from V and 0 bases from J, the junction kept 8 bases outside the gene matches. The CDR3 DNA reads TGCGCCAGCAGTTTAACAGGGGCCCTCTCTGGAAACACCATATATTTT. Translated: CASSLTGALSGNTIYF.

The CDR3 spells CASSRGVNTEAFF. CDR3 coding DNA: TGTGCCAGCAGCAGGGGGGTGAACACTGAAGCTTTCTTT. J is TRBJ1-1 and V is TRBV2, with 7 positions matching TRBD1. The germline V gene has CDR1 SNHLY and CDR2 FYNNEI. The V gene end was trimmed by 6 bases and the J gene end by 0 bases; junction bases not matched to a gene: 1. The CDR3 loop spans 13 amino acids.

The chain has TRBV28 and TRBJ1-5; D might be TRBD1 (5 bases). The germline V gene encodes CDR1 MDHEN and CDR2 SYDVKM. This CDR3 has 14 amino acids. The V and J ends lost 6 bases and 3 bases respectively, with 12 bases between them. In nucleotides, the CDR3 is TGTGCCAGCAGCCCTGGGGGGTACAATCAGCCCCAGCATTTT. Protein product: CASSPGGYNQPQHF.

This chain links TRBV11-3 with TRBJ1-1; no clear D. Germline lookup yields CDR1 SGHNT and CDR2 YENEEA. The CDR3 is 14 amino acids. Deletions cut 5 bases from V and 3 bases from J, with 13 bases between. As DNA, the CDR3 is TGTGCCAGCAGCCTCAGGACTACGGACACTGAAGCTTTCTTT. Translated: CASSLRTTDTEAFF.

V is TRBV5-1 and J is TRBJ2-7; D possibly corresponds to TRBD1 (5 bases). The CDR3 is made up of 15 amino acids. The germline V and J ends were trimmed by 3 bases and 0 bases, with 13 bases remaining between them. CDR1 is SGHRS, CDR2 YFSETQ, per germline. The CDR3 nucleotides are TGCGCCAGCAGCTGGGGCGGCACCAGCTCCTACGAGCAGTACTTC. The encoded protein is CASSWGGTSSYEQYF.

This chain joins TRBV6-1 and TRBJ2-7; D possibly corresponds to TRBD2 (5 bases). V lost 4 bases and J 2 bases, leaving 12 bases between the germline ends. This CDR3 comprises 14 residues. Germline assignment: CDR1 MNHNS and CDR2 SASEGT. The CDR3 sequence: CASSGVGGTYEQYF. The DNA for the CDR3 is TGTGCCAGCAGTGGGGTCGGAGGAACCTACGAGCAGTACTTC.

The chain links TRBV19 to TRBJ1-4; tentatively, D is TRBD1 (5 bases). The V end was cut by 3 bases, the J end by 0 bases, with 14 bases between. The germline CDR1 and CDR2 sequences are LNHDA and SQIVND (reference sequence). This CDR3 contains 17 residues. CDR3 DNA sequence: TGTGCCAGTAGTATGGTTCGGGGGTCTGCAACTAATGAAAAACTGTTTTTT. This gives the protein CASSMVRGSATNEKLFF. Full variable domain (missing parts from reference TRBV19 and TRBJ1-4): DGGITQSPKYLFRKEGQNVTLSCEQNLNHDAMYWYRQDPGQGLRLIYYSQIVNDFQKGDIAEGYSVSREKKESFPLTVTSAQKNPTAFYLCASSMVRGSATNEKLFFGSGTQLSVL.